The 20 T cell receptor beta chains below were found in one sample sequenced in a study of shared clonotypes between healthy human individuals (dated by TCRdb to 2020 to 2021). To prepare the library, the immunoSEQ multiplex PCR assay was applied. Sourced from immuneACCESS, this table was stored by TCRdb with only in-frame sequences that have V and J called. A share of the clones is absent; for the studies checked, an unresolved V gene accounts for under half, and the remainder has no known explanation. The table for this sample lists about 380,000 clones; approximately 97% of them were counted only once. The leading ten clones occupy approximately 0.32% of the sample. Sequenced input: memory CD8+ T cells sorted from blood. In the paper's terms, the cell subset or site label means: CD45RO+ cells pooled with CCR7-negative TemRA cells. The source is a man under 40 in good health.

The chain couples TRBV7-2 to TRBJ2-3, with D perhaps TRBD2 (5 bases). Germline CDR1 SGHTA, CDR2 FQGNSA. This CDR3 region has 14 residues. The ends were cut back, 4 bases at V and 0 bases at J, with 8 bases in the middle. This chain's CDR3 is CASSSTRSTDTQYF. The CDR3 DNA reads as TGTGCCAGCAGCTCTACTAGAAGCACAGATACGCAGTATTTT.

The chain has TRBV11-3 and TRBJ1-1; 7 bases line up with TRBD1. CDR1 is SGHNT, CDR2 YENEEA, per germline. Trimming removed 9 bases from V and 1 base from J; junction bases left unmatched: 5. This CDR3 has 13 amino acids. The CDR3 reads CASQGEANTEAFF. CDR3 nucleotides: TGTGCCAGTCAGGGGGAGGCGAACACTGAAGCTTTCTTT.

J is TRBJ2-3 and V is TRBV10-1; D is uncertain. The V end lost 0 bases, the J end lost 2 bases, and 3 bases lay between the germline ends. The CDR3 runs to 13 residues. Germline V CDR1 and CDR2: WNHNN, SYGVQD (reference sequence). The CDR3 here is CASSESHTDTQYF. The CDR3 region has the DNA TGCGCCAGCAGTGAGTCCCACACAGATACGCAGTATTTT.

The chain links TRBV7-8 to TRBJ2-5; the D call may be TRBD1 or TRBD2 (6 bases each). The CDR3 sequence is 14 residues long. Trimming took off 6 bases at V and 5 bases at J, with 16 bases between the two ends. CDR1 and CDR2 (germline): SGHVS, FQNEAQ. For the CDR3, the DNA is TGTGCCAGCAGGCAGTGGGGGGCAGGGGAGACCCAGTACTTC. It encodes CASRQWGAGETQYF.

This clone was recorded only once. The V call is TRBV7-9, the J call TRBJ1-2, with 7 bases aligning to TRBD1. From germline, CDR1 is SEHNR and CDR2 FQNEAQ (reference sequence). The CDR3 extends over 15 amino acids. The V and J ends lost 2 bases and 2 bases, in that order; junction bases with no gene match: 5. CDR3 region: CASSLNTGANYGYTF. The CDR3 region has the DNA TGTGCCAGCAGCTTAAATACAGGGGCGAACTATGGCTACACCTTC.

This chain links TRBV16 with TRBJ1-4, with a possible D match to TRBD1 (6 bases). V was cut by 0 bases and J by 8 bases, with 13 bases left in between. This CDR3 contains 15 residues. Germline-derived CDR1 and CDR2 are KGHSY and FQNENV. The CDR3 DNA reads TGTGCCAGCAGCCAATCGAGCAGGGGCGTGGAAAAACTGTTTTTT. It yields the protein CASSQSSRGVEKLFF.

The J gene is TRBJ2-7, the V gene TRBV27; D tentatively fits TRBD1 or TRBD2 (6 bases each). CDR3 length: 13 amino acids. CDR1 is MNHEY and CDR2 is SMNVEV in the germline V gene (reference sequence). The germline V and J ends were trimmed by 6 bases and 3 bases, with 12 bases remaining between them. The CDR3 region is CASSSGGGYEQYF. Here the CDR3 DNA reads TGTGCCAGCAGCAGCGGAGGGGGCTACGAGCAGTACTTC.

V usage is TRBV7-9 and J usage is TRBJ1-5; TRBD1 aligns across 8 bases. Trimming removed 4 bases from V and 2 bases from J; junction bases left unmatched: 10. This CDR3 has 17 residues. Per the germline V gene, CDR1 is SEHNR and CDR2 is FQNEAQ (reference sequence). The CDR3 DNA reads TGTGCCAGCAGCTCCCACCCTTTGACAGGGGGCAATCAGCCCCAGCATTTT. As protein: CASSSHPLTGGNQPQHF.

This chain joins TRBV7-2 and TRBJ1-3, with TRBD1 matching 7 bases. The CDR3 sequence is 16 residues long. Germline V lookup: CDR1 SGHTA, CDR2 FQGNSA. Unmatched junction bases numbered 7, after V lost 5 bases and J lost 0 bases. For the CDR3, the DNA is TGTGCCAGCAGCGTGGATCAGGGGGGCTCTGGAAACACCATATATTTT. Its translation: CASSVDQGGSGNTIYF.

V and J are TRBV10-3 and TRBJ2-1, with a possible D match to TRBD1 (6 bases). V lost 2 bases and J 2 bases, leaving 7 bases between the germline ends. CDR3 length: 14 amino acids. CDR1 and CDR2 (germline): ENHRY, SYGVKD. CDR3 in amino acids: CAISERDTYNEQFF. The CDR3 nucleotides are TGTGCCATCAGTGAGAGGGACACCTACAATGAGCAGTTCTTC.

The chain uses TRBV6-1 and TRBJ2-7; tentative D call: TRBD2 (5 bases). Between the trimmed V and J ends, which lost 7 bases and 2 bases, there was a span of 15 bases. Germline V lookup: CDR1 MNHNS, CDR2 SASEGT. The CDR3 is 14 amino acids. The CDR3 loop is CASNPTGRAYEQYF. The CDR3 bases are TGTGCCAGCAACCCCACTGGGCGGGCCTACGAGCAGTACTTC.

This chain links TRBV18 with TRBJ2-1; 8 bases agree with TRBD2. Per the germline V gene, CDR1 is KGHSH and CDR2 is LQKENI. This CDR3 comprises 14 residues. Trimming removed 6 bases from V and 8 bases from J; junction bases left unmatched: 9. Written as DNA, the CDR3 is TGTGCCAGCTCTCGTCCGGGACTAGAGGATGAGCAGTTCTTC. As protein: CASSRPGLEDEQFF.

This sequence joins TRBV27 and TRBJ1-1; TRBD1 is a possible D gene (5 bases). This CDR3 contains 13 residues. Germline CDR1 is MNHEY and CDR2 is SMNVEV (reference sequence). V was trimmed by 6 bases and J by 0 bases, leaving 8 bases between them. Written as DNA, the CDR3 is TGTGCCAGCAGGACGACAGTGAACACTGAAGCTTTCTTT. It yields the protein CASRTTVNTEAFF.

This chain links TRBV5-4 with TRBJ2-7; the D is unclear. The CDR3 runs 12 residues. The V end was cut by 2 bases, the J end by 5 bases, with 8 bases between. The germline V gene encodes CDR1 SGHNT and CDR2 YYREEE (reference sequence). The CDR3 nucleotides read TGTGCCAGCAGCTTAAATCTCAACGAGCAGTACTTC. It translates to CASSLNLNEQYF.

The gene calls are TRBV7-2 and TRBJ2-1; D uncertain. CDR1 is SGHTA and CDR2 is FQGNSA in the germline V gene. Trimming took 5 bases from V and 10 from J, leaving 6 bases between them. This CDR3 is built from 10 residues. CDR3 region: CASSLREQFF. For the CDR3, the DNA is TGTGCCAGCAGCCTACGCGAGCAGTTCTTC.

This clone was observed a single time. The V and J genes are TRBV5-1 and TRBJ2-6; D is unclear. The CDR3 is made up of 16 amino acids. Per germline, CDR1 SGHRS and CDR2 YFSETQ. The ends were cut back, 4 bases at V and 2 bases at J, with 13 bases in the middle. The CDR3 DNA reads TGCGCCAGCAGCCTGGTAATGGGGACTGGGGCCAACGTCCTGACTTTC. Translated: CASSLVMGTGANVLTF. Looking up the rest from reference TRBV5-1 and TRBJ2-6 gives the full variable domain: KAGVTQTPRYLIKTRGQQVTLSCSPISGHRSVSWYQQTPGQGLQFLFEYFSETQRNKGNFPGRFSGRQFSNSRSEMNVSTLELGDSALYLCASSLVMGTGANVLTFGAGSRLTVL.

The chain uses TRBV27 and TRBJ2-7; D ambiguous. Germline CDR1 and CDR2: MNHEY and SMNVEV (reference sequence). Deletions cut 2 bases from V and 0 bases from J, with 8 bases between. The CDR3 totals 14 residues. CDR3 protein: CASSLSAGSYEQYF. CDR3 in DNA: TGTGCCAGCAGTTTAAGTGCTGGCTCCTACGAGCAGTACTTC.

The chain combines TRBV5-4 with TRBJ1-1, with D hard to call. This CDR3 region has 15 residues. From germline, CDR1 is SGHNT and CDR2 YYREEE (reference sequence). Trimming shortened V by 4 bases and J by 5 bases, and 18 bases separated the two germline ends. CDR3 region: CASSPGPAKGTEAFF. In DNA form, the CDR3 reads TGTGCCAGCAGCCCCGGGCCCGCGAAGGGAACTGAAGCTTTCTTT.

In DNA form, the CDR3 reads TGCGCCAGCAGCTTTCTAGCGGGAGGTAGCAATGAGCAGTTCTTC. Translated: CASSFLAGGSNEQFF. V and J are TRBV5-1 and TRBJ2-1; 11 positions agree with TRBD2. J gave up 6 bases and V 2 bases, and 4 bases lay outside the gene matches. CDR1 is SGHRS, CDR2 YFSETQ, per germline. CDR3 length: 15 amino acids.

The CDR3: CSVDQAFF. CDR3 nucleotides: TGCAGCGTCGACCAAGCTTTCTTT. The chain employs TRBV29-1 and TRBJ1-1, with D hard to call. CDR3 length equals 8 residues. The germline V gene encodes CDR1 SQVTM and CDR2 ANQGSEA. V gave up 6 bases and J gave up 9 bases, with 5 bases separating them.